This T cell receptor beta chain derives from a study of T cell responses to AZD1222 COVID-19 vaccine. Of note for this clone: Its matching antigen is unknown.

Study observations and caveats: Spike-spanning, vaccine-associated CD4 TCRs were dominant at 160-218 and 743-854. Per reports, nearly half of all spike-specific TCRs target regions that are unmutated in variants. Seropositive status at baseline applied to only six AZD1222 recipients. No repertoire was sampled before or during the peak T cell response, only after it.

The CDR3 covers 13 residues. V lost 3 bases, J lost 7 bases, and 13 bases lay in between. Germline loops: CDR1 DFQATT, CDR2 SNEGSKA (reference sequence). Clones were sequenced by immunoSEQ multiplex PCR, and TCRdb holds only the in-frame ones, with some missing. The profile shows more than 80,000 clones, roughly 90% of them singletons. The V gene is TRBV20-1, the J gene TRBJ1-5; D gene uncertain. Sequencing was performed on peripheral blood, taken on day 0 of AZD1222 vaccination. The receptor comes from an adult in good health. The CDR3 is CSASKAGRQPQHF. As DNA, the CDR3 is TGCAGTGCTAGTAAGGCTGGCAGGCAGCCCCAGCATTTT.